This entry describes one TCR beta chain. Its antigen remains unidentified. This specimen comes from a study of vaccination and CD4 T cells after COVID-19. About the research overall: Overlapping peptides covering the spike proteins of SARS-CoV-2, HCoV-NL63, HCoV-OC43 and HCoV-229E were added to stimulate cells.

Specified treatment: roughly 10-day PBMC culture with coronavirus spike peptide pools or control peptides (ViraFEST assay). In the ViraFEST assay, peptide-pool expansion preceded TCR sequencing of expanded clonotypes. Before Alpha, Beta and Delta appeared in the US, convalescents tested positive (March–December 2020). More than 1.5 million PBMCs per well were cultured with 10 IU/ml IL-2 and about 11 ug/ml peptide pools. Researchers used the Oncomine TCR Beta short-read assay to sequence DNA from cultured CD4+ T cells. A single record per CDR3 protein comes from TCRdb applying MiXCR to the PCR reads. This sample has some 16,000 distinct CDR3 sequences, with 52% found just once. Sequences were derived from CD4+ T cells from blood, cultured in vitro, sampled before SARS-CoV-2 vaccination. The receptor comes from a human donor who had recovered from COVID-19.

The CDR3 nucleotides are TGTGCCAGCAGCTTGGACCCGGGGGCCGCCTACGAGCAGTACTTC. This sequence encodes CASSLDPGAAYEQYF. V usage is TRBV11-2 and J usage is TRBJ2-7; D may match TRBD1 or TRBD2 (6 bases each). Trimming removed 3 bases from V and 2 bases from J, with 14 bases in between. The germline V gene has CDR1 SGHAT and CDR2 FQNNGV. The CDR3 spans 15 residues.